Sequencing of this T cell receptor beta chain was carried out in a study of glioma-infiltrating T cells. Study observations and caveats: CDR3 overlap between tissue and blood was very small. Above-expected tissue-blood divergence occurred in all gliomas, most in low-grade ones.

To note about this clonotype: Its antigen is not known.

Using RNA template, CDR3s of TCR alpha and beta were amplified with iRepertoire arm-PCR. Input was 100-400 ng of tissue mRNA or PBMC total RNA. From the multiplex PCR reads, TCRdb called clonotypes with MiXCR, one entry per CDR3 protein. This sample yields 150,000 or so distinct CDR3 sequences, of which about 39% are seen a single time; around 20% belongs to the top ten. CDR1 is SNHLY, CDR2 FYNNEI, per germline. With 5 bases clipped from V and 3 bases from J, the junction kept 4 bases outside the gene matches. The CDR3 totals 16 residues. This rearrangement joins TRBV2 to TRBJ2-3, with 14 bases that match TRBD2. The clonotype originates from a human donor with low-grade glioma or glioblastoma, undergoing nonglioma brain surgery, or in good health (not recorded which). Sequencing was performed on glioma tissue, nonneoplastic brain tissue, or PBMCs (not recorded which). The CDR3 sequence is CASSYGLAGGTDTQYF. CDR3 DNA sequence: TGTGCCAGCAGTTACGGACTAGCGGGAGGAACAGATACGCAGTATTTT.